A selection of T cell receptor beta chains follows, all from one sample in a study of regulatory T cells in long-lasting Graves disease. TCRdb processed the multiplex PCR reads anew with MiXCR; each CDR3 protein has one entry. Of about 460,000 distinct CDR3 sequences listed, 20% to 25% are singletons. Specimen: peripheral blood mononuclear cells (PBMCs), collected when the disease was refractory, from a patient treated with antithyroid drugs. These receptors originate from a female donor with Graves disease. Each CDR3 is given with its conserved first and last residue. Fields, in order: clone size, V gene, J gene, D gene, CDR3 DNA, CDR3 protein. D genes are given only for firm matches. Some rows mark clone size as missing; the rest say once, few, many or name a class of expanded clone.

many	TRBV12-5	TRBJ1-4	-	TGTGCTAGTGAGAACGGGGATGAAAAACTGTTTTTT	CASENGDEKLFF
-	TRBV6-5	TRBJ2-7	TRBD1	TGTGCCAGCAGTTCCCCTCGGACAGGGCTTCACCCCTACGAGCAGTACTTC	CASSSPRTGLHPYEQYF
few	TRBV7-2	TRBJ1-6	-	TGTGCCAGCAGCTTAGCGGGTCGTCGGTGGAATTCACCCCTCCACTTT	CASSLAGRRWNSPLHF
-	TRBV5-1	TRBJ2-2	-	TGCGCCAGCCGTACATTTAGAAACACCGGGGAGCTGTTTTTT	CASRTFRNTGELFF
many	TRBV19	TRBJ1-1	-	TGTGCCAGTAGTCTCGACCACAAGAACACTGAAGCTTTCTTT	CASSLDHKNTEAFF
few	TRBV7-2	TRBJ2-7	TRBD2	TGTGCCAGCAGCTTAGGGGCGGGAGCTGTGCAGTACTTC	CASSLGAGAVQYF
many	TRBV28	TRBJ2-7	-	TGTGCCAGCAGTTTATTGGATCAGGGAGCCTACGAGCAGTACTTC	CASSLLDQGAYEQYF
many	TRBV2	TRBJ1-1	-	TGTGCCAGCAGTGAGGGCAGTGAGGGGAACACTGAAGCTTTCTTT	CASSEGSEGNTEAFF
many	TRBV11-3	TRBJ2-7	-	TGTGCCAGCAGCTTCGATCACGAGCAGTACTTC	CASSFDHEQYF
-	TRBV3-1	TRBJ2-7	-	TGTGCCAGCAGCAAGGGGTGGGCTACACTCTACGAGCAGTACTTC	CASSKGWATLYEQYF
many	TRBV28	TRBJ1-6	TRBD1	TGTGCCAGCAGTTTTTCGGGACAGGCCCGCGTGGGCCACTTT	CASSFSGQARVGHF
few	TRBV6-2/TRBV6-3	TRBJ1-1	-	TGTGCCAGCAGTTACGCGGTTGTCGGGCAGGGGAACGCTGAAGCTTTCTTT	CASSYAVVGQGNAEAFF
-	TRBV19	TRBJ1-5	-	TGTGCCAGTAACCCAAGGGGGGGGTATCAGCCCCAGCATTTT	CASNPRGGYQPQHF
many	TRBV20-1	TRBJ1-1	-	TGCAGTGCTAGAGATTCGCCTTACACTGAAGCTTTCTTT	CSARDSPYTEAFF
many	TRBV12-3/TRBV12-4	TRBJ1-1	-	TGTGCCAGCACTCTAGACACGAACACTGAAGCTTTCTTT	CASTLDTNTEAFF
-	TRBV28	TRBJ1-6	-	TGTGCCAGCAGTTTACCTGGGGCAATTTCACCCCTCCACTTT	CASSLPGAISPLHF
-	TRBV7-3	TRBJ2-1	-	TGTGCCAGCAGCTTATTTGTCGGAGATAGGCAGTTCTTC	CASSLFVGDRQFF
many	TRBV12-3/TRBV12-4	TRBJ1-1	TRBD1	TGTGCCAGCAGTTTTACGACAGGGTTTACTGAAGCTTTCTTT	CASSFTTGFTEAFF
few	TRBV9	TRBJ1-5	-	TGTGCCAGCAGCTTCCAAGGGGCGGGGGACATTCAGCATTTT	CASSFQGAGDIQHF
many	TRBV3-1	TRBJ2-5	-	TGTGCCAGCAGCCAGGCGGGACTCCTGGAGACCCAGTACTTC	CASSQAGLLETQYF
few	TRBV14	TRBJ1-2	-	TGTGCCAGCAGCCCCTTACTGGGCCTGAAAGCTAACTATGGCTACACCTTC	CASSPLLGLKANYGYTF
-	TRBV6-2/TRBV6-3	TRBJ1-6	-	TGTGCCAGCAGTTACGGAGGGGCCAATTCACCCCTCCACTTT	CASSYGGANSPLHF
few	TRBV12-3/TRBV12-4	TRBJ2-7	-	TGTGCCAGCAGTTCGTATGGCCCCTACGAGCAGTACTTC	CASSSYGPYEQYF
many	TRBV28	TRBJ2-2	-	TGTGCCAGCCGGAGGGCCGTCACCGGGGAGCTGTTTTTT	CASRRAVTGELFF
-	TRBV14	TRBJ1-6	TRBD1	TGTGCCAGCAGCCAAGCACAGGGGATAGGCAATTCACCCCTCCACTTT	CASSQAQGIGNSPLHF
-	TRBV7-2	TRBJ1-3	TRBD1	TGTGCCAGCAGCCGACGGACAGGGCGGGGAAACACCATATATTTT	CASSRRTGRGNTIYF
-	TRBV20-1	TRBJ1-5	-	TGCAGTGCTAGAGATCTCGAACGAAGGGGGGGCTCGGGCAATCAGCCCCAGCATTTT	CSARDLERRGGSGNQPQHF
many	TRBV11-2	TRBJ2-2	-	TGTGCCAGCAGCTTTGTGGGGCCCGACACCGGGGAGCTGTTTTTT	CASSFVGPDTGELFF
-	TRBV11-3	TRBJ2-7	-	TGTGCCAGCAGCTCCTCCGGGACAAATTCCTACGAGCAGTACTTC	CASSSSGTNSYEQYF
-	TRBV11-2	TRBJ2-5	TRBD1	TGTGCCAGCAGCCGGGACAGATCCCAAGAGACCCAGTACTTC	CASSRDRSQETQYF
-	TRBV5-5	TRBJ1-5	-	TGTGCCAGCAGCTCGGGACGGCTTCTTAATCAGCCCCAGCATTTT	CASSSGRLLNQPQHF
few	TRBV15	TRBJ2-5	-	TGTGCCACCAGCAGAGATAGGAGACAGCAAGAGACCCAGTACTTC	CATSRDRRQQETQYF
few	TRBV24-1	TRBJ1-4	TRBD1	TGTGTGCCACCTTCCGTCGGACAGGGAAGGGGAGGGGGTGAAAAACTGTTTTTT	CVPPSVGQGRGGGEKLFF
-	TRBV7-2	TRBJ2-2	-	TGTGCCAGCAGCTTAGACCCCTTAACCCCCGGGGAGCTGTTTTTT	CASSLDPLTPGELFF
many	TRBV7-2	TRBJ2-5	TRBD2	TGTGCCAGCAGCCTAGGACTAGCGGGCTACCAAGAGACCCAGTACTTC	CASSLGLAGYQETQYF
-	TRBV28	TRBJ2-2	-	TGTGCCAGCAGTCTATGGGGGGGCGCGGTGACCGGGGAGCTGTTTTTT	CASSLWGGAVTGELFF
few	TRBV28	TRBJ2-3	-	TGTGCCAGCAGCCGCCAAGACACGCAGTATTTT	CASSRQDTQYF
-	TRBV19	TRBJ1-4	TRBD1	TGTGCCAGTGGGACAGGGGTTGCAACTAATGAAAAACTGTTTTTT	CASGTGVATNEKLFF
many	TRBV11-2	TRBJ1-2	-	TGTGCCAGCAGCGATCCGACCGATGGCTACACCTTC	CASSDPTDGYTF
many	TRBV28	TRBJ2-7	TRBD1	TGTGCCAGCAGTCCTCCGGGACAGAGTCTTCCGGGGACCTACGAGCAGTACTTC	CASSPPGQSLPGTYEQYF
-	TRBV6-5	TRBJ1-1	TRBD1	TGTGCCAGCAGTTACGGGACAGCCACTGAAGCTTTCTTT	CASSYGTATEAFF